Below are 21 T cell receptor beta chains sequenced from a single sample in a study of radiotherapy plus CTLA-4 blockade in lung cancer. Assay used: immunoSEQ multiplex PCR; TCRdb lists only in-frame clones, some missing. The sample carries 40,000 to 50,000 clones, 82% recorded once. The specimen comprised peripheral blood, sampled from a patient treated with radiotherapy plus ipilimumab. The receptors were gathered from a human donor with non-small cell lung cancer who had stable disease on radiotherapy plus ipilimumab.

The rearrangement links TRBV2 to TRBJ2-3; 7 bases match TRBD2. J gave up 1 base and V 5 bases, and 3 bases lay outside the gene matches. The CDR3 totals 14 residues. Germline CDR1 is SNHLY and CDR2 is FYNNEI. CDR3 sequence (DNA): TGTGCCAGCAGTACTAGCGCCGGCACAGATACGCAGTATTTT. Translation gives CASSTSAGTDTQYF.

This chain joins TRBV27 and TRBJ1-2; 7 nucleotides line up with TRBD1. Germline V CDR1 and CDR2: MNHEY, SMNVEV (reference sequence). The junction had 8 bases not matched to a gene; V was cut back by 2 bases and J by 8 bases. The CDR3 covers 14 residues. The CDR3 loop is CASSLGGQPGGYTF. The CDR3 DNA follows: TGTGCCAGCAGTTTAGGGGGACAGCCGGGGGGCTACACCTTC.

The chain combines TRBV19 with TRBJ2-1, with 7 positions matching TRBD2. The CDR3 extends over 15 amino acids. The ends lost 7 bases at V and 4 bases at J; junction bases unmatched: 10. Germline V gene lookup returns CDR1 LNHDA and CDR2 SQIVND (reference sequence). The CDR3 spells CASKAGGRTYNEQFF. The CDR3 region has the DNA TGTGCCAGTAAGGCTGGCGGGAGAACATACAATGAGCAGTTCTTC. The full variable domain, its missing parts supplied by reference TRBV19 and TRBJ2-1, is DGGITQSPKYLFRKEGQNVTLSCEQNLNHDAMYWYRQDPGQGLRLIYYSQIVNDFQKGDIAEGYSVSREKKESFPLTVTSAQKNPTAFYLCASKAGGRTYNEQFFGPGTRLTVL.

This sequence joins TRBV7-2 and TRBJ2-7, with 9 bases that match TRBD1. The V gene end was trimmed by 5 bases and the J gene end by 2 bases; junction bases not matched to a gene: 7. This CDR3 has 15 residues. Germline CDR1 is SGHTA and CDR2 is FQGNSA. The CDR3 nucleotides read TGTGCCAGCAGCCTCCGGGACAGGGTTCCCTACGAGCAGTACTTC. Translation gives CASSLRDRVPYEQYF.

The chain is built from TRBV6-6 and TRBJ2-7, with D possibly matching TRBD1 (5 bases). CDR3 length: 13 amino acids. CDR1 and CDR2 from the germline V gene are MNHNY and SVGAGI (reference sequence). V was trimmed by 2 bases and J by 7 bases, leaving 12 bases between them. DNA for the CDR3: TGTGCCAGCAGTTACCCAGGGCCAGATGAGCAGTACTTC. Translated: CASSYPGPDEQYF.

This clone was detected only a few times. This chain uses TRBV18 with TRBJ2-1; 7 nucleotides agree with TRBD1. The CDR3 loop spans 13 amino acids. The germline CDR1 and CDR2 sequences are KGHSH and LQKENI. V lost 6 bases and J lost 6; bases outside the gene matches: 5. The chain's CDR3 is CASSPDRVNEQFF. The CDR3 DNA follows: TGTGCCAGCTCTCCCGACAGGGTCAATGAGCAGTTCTTC.

This chain connects TRBV19 to TRBJ2-7; a weak D match, TRBD1 (5 bases). The V end lost 6 bases, the J end lost 5 bases, and 17 bases lay between the germline ends. This CDR3 region has 14 residues. Per the germline V gene, CDR1 is LNHDA and CDR2 is SQIVND (reference sequence). CDR3: CASRVTERINEQYF. The CDR3 bases are TGTGCCAGTAGAGTGACAGAGAGGATCAACGAGCAGTACTTC.

This clone appeared a few times. The J gene is TRBJ2-7, the V gene TRBV6-5; the match to TRBD2 covers 7 bases. Germline V lookup: CDR1 MNHEY, CDR2 SVGAGI. V trimming: 2 bases; J trimming: 1 base; junction bases outside the gene matches: 5. The CDR3 contains 15 residues. The CDR3 DNA reads as TGTGCCAGCAGTTACGAGGCCGGGGGGTCCTACGAGCAGTACTTC. This codes for CASSYEAGGSYEQYF.

This clone occurred a few times. V is TRBV7-9 and J is TRBJ1-3; D call uncertain. Germline CDR1 reads SEHNR; CDR2 reads FQNEAQ (reference sequence). V was clipped by 5 bases and J by 0 bases, with 11 bases between them. This CDR3 contains 15 residues. The DNA of the CDR3 is TGTGCCAGCAGCCCCTCTCTAGCCTCTGGAAACACCATATATTTT. Protein product: CASSPSLASGNTIYF.

J is TRBJ1-3 and V is TRBV7-2; 10 bases agree with TRBD1. CDR3 size: 16 residues. Per the germline V gene, CDR1 is SGHTA and CDR2 is FQGNSA. The ends lost 1 base at V and 5 bases at J; junction bases unmatched: 5. The CDR3 bases are TGTGCCAGCAGCTTAGATGTGGGACAGGGGCGAAACACCATATATTTT. It translates to CASSLDVGQGRNTIYF.

J is TRBJ2-7 and V is TRBV7-3; D unclear. This CDR3 region has 13 residues. CDR1 is SGHTA, CDR2 FQGTGA, per germline. V lost 4 bases and J 4 bases, leaving 11 bases between the germline ends. The CDR3, as DNA: TGTGCCAGCAGCTCCCCCCCACGGTACGAGCAGTACTTC. This sequence encodes CASSSPPRYEQYF.

This chain connects TRBV29-1 to TRBJ2-1; 12 bases fit TRBD2. This CDR3 has 16 amino acids. The germline V gene has CDR1 SQVTM and CDR2 ANQGSEA. V was pared by 6 bases and J by 0 bases, with 6 bases of the junction left unmatched. Written as DNA, the CDR3 is TGCAGCGTAACCGGACTAGCGGGAAGCTCCTACAATGAGCAGTTCTTC. Its protein product is CSVTGLAGSSYNEQFF.

This chain links TRBV15 with TRBJ2-1; the match to TRBD2 covers 11 bases. CDR1 is LNHNV and CDR2 is YYDKDF in the germline V gene (reference sequence). Losses at the gene ends were 6 bases for V and 4 bases for J; bases not matched to a gene: 11. The CDR3 length is 17 residues. CDR3 DNA: TGTGCCACCAGGGTGCTAGCGGGAGGAAGGGCTTACAATGAGCAGTTCTTC. It is translated as CATRVLAGGRAYNEQFF.

V usage is TRBV4-3 and J usage is TRBJ2-3; TRBD2 agrees at 11 bases. Trimming cost V 5 bases and J 8 bases; bases outside gene matches: 9. Per germline, CDR1 LGHNA and CDR2 YSLEER. The CDR3 consists of 15 residues. CDR3 nucleotide sequence: TGCGCCAGCAGCGCGGGACTAGCGGCCCGCGGTACGCAGTATTTT. Protein product: CASSAGLAARGTQYF.

The genes are TRBV7-2 and TRBJ1-1; no clear D gene. Trimming took off 4 bases at V and 6 bases at J, with 12 bases between the two ends. Germline loops: CDR1 SGHTA, CDR2 FQGNSA. The CDR3 has 13 amino acids. This chain's CDR3 is CASSSPVVPEAFF. The DNA for the CDR3 is TGTGCCAGCAGCTCCCCGGTAGTCCCTGAAGCTTTCTTT.

The V call is TRBV7-2, the J call TRBJ2-1; D ambiguous. The V end was cut by 4 bases, the J end by 5 bases, with 18 bases between. Germline lookup yields CDR1 SGHTA and CDR2 FQGNSA. This CDR3 comprises 16 residues. As DNA, the CDR3 is TGTGCCAGCAGCTCCCGTGAATCGGGTATACACAATGAGCAGTTCTTC. The encoded protein is CASSSRESGIHNEQFF.

The chain recombines TRBV2 with TRBJ2-7, with 8 bases matching TRBD1. From germline, CDR1 is SNHLY and CDR2 FYNNEI. This CDR3 region has 12 residues. Trimming cost V 10 bases and J 3 bases; bases outside gene matches: 5. The CDR3 spells CAKGQAVYEQYF. In nucleotides, the CDR3 is TGTGCCAAGGGACAGGCCGTCTACGAGCAGTACTTC.

V usage is TRBV7-2 and J usage is TRBJ2-3; 14 bases are a match to TRBD2. CDR1 is SGHTA and CDR2 is FQGNSA in the germline V gene. The CDR3 contains 17 residues. V shed 5 bases and J 4 bases; nucleotides not matched to a gene: 8. CDR3 residues: CASSPGLAGARSDTQYF. CDR3 sequence (DNA): TGTGCCAGCAGCCCGGGACTAGCGGGGGCCCGATCAGATACGCAGTATTTT. Looking up the rest from reference TRBV7-2 and TRBJ2-3 gives the full variable domain: GAGVSQSPSNKVTEKGKDVELRCDPISGHTALYWYRQSLGQGLEFLIYFQGNSAPDKSGLPSDRFSAERTGGSVSTLTIQRTQQEDSAVYLCASSPGLAGARSDTQYFGPGTRLTVL.

The chain joins TRBV4-3 to TRBJ2-2; the D gene is possibly TRBD2 (6 bases). V dropped 4 bases and J dropped 5 bases, with 14 bases sitting between them. The germline V gene has CDR1 LGHNA and CDR2 YSLEER. CDR3 length equals 15 residues. This CDR3 is CASSPLGGTTGELFF. The CDR3 DNA sequence: TGCGCCAGCAGCCCCTTGGGCGGGACTACCGGGGAGCTGTTTTTT.

CDR3 coding DNA: TGTGCCAGCAGCTTCTTTTTGGGAGCAGGCCATGGCTACACCTTC. Protein sequence: CASSFFLGAGHGYTF. The chain uses TRBV7-2 and TRBJ1-2; D gene unclear. V lost 3 bases and J lost 6, with 17 bases in between. CDR3 size: 15 residues. From germline, CDR1 is SGHTA and CDR2 FQGNSA.

The chain uses TRBV5-1 and TRBJ1-1; D call uncertain. V was pared by 0 bases and J by 10 bases, with 19 bases between. This CDR3 spans 15 amino acids. Germline CDR1 and CDR2: SGHRS and YFSETQ. The CDR3: CASSLALVEGVRAFF. CDR3 sequence (DNA): TGCGCCAGCAGCTTGGCTTTAGTGGAGGGTGTGAGAGCTTTCTTT.